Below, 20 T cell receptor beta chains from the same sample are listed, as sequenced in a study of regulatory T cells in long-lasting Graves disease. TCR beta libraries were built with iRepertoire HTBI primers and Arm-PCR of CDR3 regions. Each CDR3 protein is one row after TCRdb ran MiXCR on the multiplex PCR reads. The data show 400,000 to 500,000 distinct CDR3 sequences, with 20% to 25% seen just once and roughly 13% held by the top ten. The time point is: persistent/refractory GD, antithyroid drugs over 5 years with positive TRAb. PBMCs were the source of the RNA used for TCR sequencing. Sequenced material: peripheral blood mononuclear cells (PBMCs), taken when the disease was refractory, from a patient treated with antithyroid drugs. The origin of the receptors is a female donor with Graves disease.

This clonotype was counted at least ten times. Here the CDR3 reads CASSRLPNEKLFF. CDR3 sequence (DNA): TGTGCCAGCAGTCGTCTTCCTAATGAAAAACTGTTTTTT. The chain couples TRBV2 to TRBJ1-4; no clear D. CDR1 and CDR2 (germline): SNHLY, FYNNEI. This CDR3 comprises 13 residues. V dropped 5 bases and J dropped 3 bases, with 7 bases sitting between them.

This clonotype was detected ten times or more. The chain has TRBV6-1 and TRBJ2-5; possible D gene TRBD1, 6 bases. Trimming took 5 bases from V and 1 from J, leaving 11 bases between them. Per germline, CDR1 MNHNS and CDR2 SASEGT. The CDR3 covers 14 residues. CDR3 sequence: CASSRQATQETQYF. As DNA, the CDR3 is TGTGCCAGCAGTAGACAGGCCACCCAAGAGACCCAGTACTTC.

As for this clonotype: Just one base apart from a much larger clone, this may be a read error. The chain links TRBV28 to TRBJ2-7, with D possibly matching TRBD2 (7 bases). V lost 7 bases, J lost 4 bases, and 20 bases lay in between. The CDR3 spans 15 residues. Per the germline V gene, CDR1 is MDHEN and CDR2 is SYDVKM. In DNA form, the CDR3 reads TGTGCCAGCAAGGGGGGGGCAGGGAAAAGGTACGAGCAGTACTTC. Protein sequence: CASKGGAGKRYEQYF.

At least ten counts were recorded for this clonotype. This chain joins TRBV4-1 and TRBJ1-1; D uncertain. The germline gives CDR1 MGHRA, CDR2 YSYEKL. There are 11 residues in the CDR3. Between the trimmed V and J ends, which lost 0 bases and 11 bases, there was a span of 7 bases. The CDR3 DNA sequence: TGCGCCAGCAGCCAAGATACGGAGGCTTTCTTT. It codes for CASSQDTEAFF.

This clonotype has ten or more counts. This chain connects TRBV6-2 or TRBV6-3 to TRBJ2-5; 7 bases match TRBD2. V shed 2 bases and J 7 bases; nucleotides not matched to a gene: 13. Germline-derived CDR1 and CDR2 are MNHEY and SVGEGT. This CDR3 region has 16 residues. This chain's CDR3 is CASSYARDYLDGTQYF. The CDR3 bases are TGTGCCAGCAGTTACGCTAGGGACTACCTCGACGGGACCCAGTACTTC.

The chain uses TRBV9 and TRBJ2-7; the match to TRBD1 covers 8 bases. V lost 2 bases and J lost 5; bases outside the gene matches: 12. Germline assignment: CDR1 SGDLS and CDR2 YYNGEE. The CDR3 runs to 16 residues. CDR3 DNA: TGTGCCAGCAGCGTGGCCGCTAGCCTACAGGGGGACGAGCAGTACTTC. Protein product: CASSVAASLQGDEQYF. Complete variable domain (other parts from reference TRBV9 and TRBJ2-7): DSGVTQTPKHLITATGQRVTLRCSPRSGDLSVYWYQQSLDQGLQFLIQYYNGEERAKGNILERFSAQQFPDLHSELNLSSLELGDSALYFCASSVAASLQGDEQYFGPGTRLTVT.

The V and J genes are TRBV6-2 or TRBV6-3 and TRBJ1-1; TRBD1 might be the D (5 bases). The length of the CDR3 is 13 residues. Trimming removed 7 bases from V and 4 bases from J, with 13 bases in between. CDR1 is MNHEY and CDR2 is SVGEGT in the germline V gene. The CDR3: CASTNGGGTEAFF. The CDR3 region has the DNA TGTGCCAGCACCAACGGGGGGGGCACTGAAGCTTTCTTT.

The CDR3 spells CASSFEGPEETQYF. Here the CDR3 DNA reads TGCGCCAGCAGCTTTGAGGGCCCGGAGGAGACCCAGTACTTC. The chain is built from TRBV5-1 and TRBJ2-5, with TRBD2 as a possible D gene (5 bases). The CDR3 is 14 amino acids. CDR1 and CDR2 from the germline V gene are SGHRS and YFSETQ. Trimming removed 2 bases at V and 5 bases at J, with 13 bases between.

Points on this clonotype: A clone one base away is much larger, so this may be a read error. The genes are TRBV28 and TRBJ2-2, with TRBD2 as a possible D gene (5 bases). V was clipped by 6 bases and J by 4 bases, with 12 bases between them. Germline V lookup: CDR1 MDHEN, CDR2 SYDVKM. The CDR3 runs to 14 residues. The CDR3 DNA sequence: TGTGCCAGCAGGGTACATGGGAGCACCGGGGAGCTGTTTTTT. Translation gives CASRVHGSTGELFF.

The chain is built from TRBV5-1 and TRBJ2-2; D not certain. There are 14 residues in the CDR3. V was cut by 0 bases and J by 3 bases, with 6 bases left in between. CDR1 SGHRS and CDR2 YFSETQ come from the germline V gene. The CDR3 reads CASSLAVDTGELFF. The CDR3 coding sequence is TGCGCCAGCAGCTTGGCCGTGGACACCGGGGAGCTGTTTTTT.

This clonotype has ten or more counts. This chain's CDR3 is CASKWTSGRRGLEETQYF. Written as DNA, the CDR3 is TGTGCCAGCAAGTGGACTAGCGGGAGAAGAGGATTAGAAGAGACCCAGTACTTC. V is TRBV27 and J is TRBJ2-5; 13 bases are a match to TRBD2. The CDR3 is 18 amino acids. With 7 bases clipped from V and 3 bases from J, the junction kept 14 bases outside the gene matches. CDR1 and CDR2 (germline): MNHEY, SMNVEV (reference sequence).

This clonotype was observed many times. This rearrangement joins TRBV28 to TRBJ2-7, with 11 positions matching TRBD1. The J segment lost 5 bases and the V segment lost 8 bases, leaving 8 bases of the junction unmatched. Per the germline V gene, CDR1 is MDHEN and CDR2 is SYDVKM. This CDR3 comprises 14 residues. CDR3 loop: CASGTGGNPNEQYF. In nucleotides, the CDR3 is TGTGCCAGCGGGACAGGGGGGAACCCCAACGAGCAGTACTTC. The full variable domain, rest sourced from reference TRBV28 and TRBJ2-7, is DVKVTQSSRYLVKRTGEKVFLECVQDMDHENMFWYRQDPGLGLRLIYFSYDVKMKEKGDIPEGYSVSREKKERFSLILESASTNQTSMYLCASGTGGNPNEQYFGPGTRLTVT.

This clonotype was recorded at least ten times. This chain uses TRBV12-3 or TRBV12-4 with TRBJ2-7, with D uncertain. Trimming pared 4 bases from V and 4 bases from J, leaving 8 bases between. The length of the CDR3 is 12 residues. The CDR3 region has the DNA TGTGCCAGCAGTTACGGTCAGTACGAGCAGTACTTC. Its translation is CASSYGQYEQYF.

The CDR3 here is CASTVTGGSYEQYF. DNA for the CDR3: TGTGCCAGCACTGTGACAGGGGGATCCTACGAGCAGTACTTC. This rearrangement joins TRBV12-3 or TRBV12-4 to TRBJ2-7; 9 bases match TRBD1. The J segment lost 1 base and the V segment lost 7 bases, leaving 5 bases of the junction unmatched. The length of the CDR3 is 14 residues.

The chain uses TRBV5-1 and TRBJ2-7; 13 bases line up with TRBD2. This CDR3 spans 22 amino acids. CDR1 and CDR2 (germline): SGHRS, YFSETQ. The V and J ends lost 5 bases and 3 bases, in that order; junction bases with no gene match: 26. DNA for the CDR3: TGCGCCAGCAGTATCACCGGGACTAGCGGGACCTGGCAGCCGACTGTTAGCTACGAGCAGTACTTC. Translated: CASSITGTSGTWQPTVSYEQYF. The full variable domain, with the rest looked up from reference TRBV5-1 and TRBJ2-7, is KAGVTQTPRYLIKTRGQQVTLSCSPISGHRSVSWYQQTPGQGLQFLFEYFSETQRNKGNFPGRFSGRQFSNSRSEMNVSTLELGDSALYLCASSITGTSGTWQPTVSYEQYFGPGTRLTVT.

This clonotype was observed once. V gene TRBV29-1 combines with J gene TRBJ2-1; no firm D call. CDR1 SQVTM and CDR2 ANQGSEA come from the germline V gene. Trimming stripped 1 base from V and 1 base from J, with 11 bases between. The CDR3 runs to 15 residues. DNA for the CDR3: TGCAGCGTTGAAGGTCGGACGAGATCCTACAATGAGCAGTTCTTC. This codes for CSVEGRTRSYNEQFF.

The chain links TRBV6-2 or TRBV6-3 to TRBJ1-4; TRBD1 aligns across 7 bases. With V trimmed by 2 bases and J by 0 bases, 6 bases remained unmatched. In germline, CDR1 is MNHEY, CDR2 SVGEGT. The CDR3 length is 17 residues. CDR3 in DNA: TGTGCCAGCAGTTACGCCCACAGGGGCTCAACTAATGAAAAACTGTTTTTT. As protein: CASSYAHRGSTNEKLFF.

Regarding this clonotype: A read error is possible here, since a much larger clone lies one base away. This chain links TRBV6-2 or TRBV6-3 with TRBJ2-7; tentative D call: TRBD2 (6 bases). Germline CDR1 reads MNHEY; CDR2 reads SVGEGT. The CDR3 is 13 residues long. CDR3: CASTTEGQLKQCF. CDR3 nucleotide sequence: TGTGCCAGCACTACGGAGGGCCAACTTAAGCAGTGCTTC.

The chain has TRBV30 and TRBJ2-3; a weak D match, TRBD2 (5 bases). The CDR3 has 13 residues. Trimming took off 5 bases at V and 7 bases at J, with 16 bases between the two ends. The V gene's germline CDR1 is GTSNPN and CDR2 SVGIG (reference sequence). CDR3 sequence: CAWSRSSENTQYF. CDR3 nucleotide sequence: TGTGCCTGGTCCCGGAGTAGCGAAAATACGCAGTATTTT. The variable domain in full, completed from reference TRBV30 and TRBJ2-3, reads SQTIHQWPATLVQPVGSPLSLECTVEGTSNPNLYWYRQAAGRGLQLLFYSVGIGQISSEVPQNLSASRPQDRQFILSSKKLLLSDSGFYLCAWSRSSENTQYFGPGTRLTVL.

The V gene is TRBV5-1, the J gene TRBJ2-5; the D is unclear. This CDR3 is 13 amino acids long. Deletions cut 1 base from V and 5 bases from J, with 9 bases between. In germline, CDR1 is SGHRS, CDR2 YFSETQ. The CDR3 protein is CASSLRSRETQYF. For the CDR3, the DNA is TGCGCCAGCAGCTTGAGGTCGAGGGAGACCCAGTACTTC.